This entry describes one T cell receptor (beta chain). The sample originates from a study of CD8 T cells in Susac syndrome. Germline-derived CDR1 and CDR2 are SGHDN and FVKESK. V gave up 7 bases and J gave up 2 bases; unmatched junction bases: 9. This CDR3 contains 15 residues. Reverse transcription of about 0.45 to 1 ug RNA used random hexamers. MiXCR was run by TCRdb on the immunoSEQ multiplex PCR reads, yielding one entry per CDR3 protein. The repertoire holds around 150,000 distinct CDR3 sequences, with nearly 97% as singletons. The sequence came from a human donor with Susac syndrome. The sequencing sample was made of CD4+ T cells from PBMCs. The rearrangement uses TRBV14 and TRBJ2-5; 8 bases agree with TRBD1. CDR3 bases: TGTGCCAGCAACCGAGGACAGGGCCGTCAAGAGACCCAGTACTTC. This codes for CASNRGQGRQETQYF.